The clone carrying this T cell receptor (beta chain) was picked up a small number of times. The data stem from a study of blood T cell repertoires in COVID-19. From germline, CDR1 is MNHNS and CDR2 SASEGT. V was clipped by 0 bases and J by 4 bases, with 12 bases between them. CDR3 length: 15 amino acids. Source study methods: The authors estimated nucleated cell counts from reference gene primer amplification. Sequenced by immunoSEQ multiplex PCR; TCRdb stores in-frame clones only, minus some. The V and J calls and clone size are taken from that table; D and trimming were inferred from the DNA. The data show about 300,000 clones, 70% to 90% seen once.

V and J are TRBV6-1 and TRBJ2-5, with TRBD2 as a possible D gene (6 bases). The source material was PBMCs or T cells enriched from blood (not recorded which). The TCR comes from a man under 40 who had recovered from COVID-19. The CDR3 nucleotides read TGTGCCAGCAGTGAAGCGGAGGGGAGTGGAGAGACCCAGTACTTC. Its protein is CASSEAEGSGETQYF.